These 31 T cell receptor beta chains share one sample of origin, sequenced in a study of blood T cells in healthy people across ages. The use of a sample-barcoded 5' primer and a J-beta primer mix characterized a second PCR of about 7 to 12 cycles. TCRdb reanalysed the 5' RACE reads using MiXCR and keeps one entry per CDR3 protein. The sample carries 1.8 million or so distinct CDR3 sequences, 39% recorded once. The source material was blood. The receptors were gathered from a human donor in good health.

V and J are TRBV7-2 and TRBJ2-7; D is undetermined. The CDR3 totals 15 residues. From germline, CDR1 is SGHTA and CDR2 FQGNSA. V was clipped by 2 bases and J by 1 base, with 12 bases between them. CDR3 bases: TGTGCCAGCAGCTTACAACCGGACGGTTCCTACGAGCAGTACTTC. Its translation is CASSLQPDGSYEQYF.

The chain couples TRBV4-3 to TRBJ1-1; D is uncertain. There are 13 residues in the CDR3. The germline gives CDR1 LGHNA, CDR2 YSLEER. Deletions cut 0 bases from V and 5 bases from J, with 7 bases between. The CDR3 sequence is CASSQDWSTEAFF. The CDR3 DNA reads as TGCGCCAGCAGCCAAGATTGGAGTACTGAAGCTTTCTTT.

The CDR3 DNA sequence: TGTGCCAGCAGCCACCGGACAGACACCGCCTATGGCGGCTACACCTTC. This codes for CASSHRTDTAYGGYTF. The V gene is TRBV3-1, the J gene TRBJ1-2; D might be TRBD1 (6 bases). With 3 bases removed from V and 8 bases from J, the gap between germline ends came to 22 bases. Per the germline V gene, CDR1 is LGHDT and CDR2 is YNNKEL (reference sequence). The CDR3 extends over 16 amino acids.

This clonotype was detected ten times or more. The J gene is TRBJ2-7, the V gene TRBV29-1; D perhaps matches TRBD2 (5 bases). The CDR3 is 14 amino acids. CDR1 is SQVTM, CDR2 ANQGSEA, per germline. Trimming removed 2 bases at V and 4 bases at J, with 15 bases between. The CDR3 reads CSVEWHGDGYEQYF. In nucleotides, the CDR3 is TGCAGCGTTGAATGGCACGGGGATGGGTACGAGCAGTACTTC.

The rearrangement uses TRBV12-3 or TRBV12-4 and TRBJ1-1; possibly TRBD1 for D (5 bases). The V end lost 8 bases, the J end lost 10 bases, and 17 bases lay between the germline ends. The CDR3 is 12 residues long. DNA of the CDR3: TGTGCCAGCGGTATCGGGGGTGGTGGAGCTTTCTTT. Translated: CASGIGGGGAFF.

This chain connects TRBV20-1 to TRBJ2-3, with TRBD2 matching 7 bases. In germline, CDR1 is DFQATT, CDR2 SNEGSKA (reference sequence). The CDR3 spans 15 residues. The V segment lost 0 bases and the J segment 11 bases; nucleotides outside the gene matches: 14. Here the CDR3 DNA reads TGCAGTGCTAGAGATTTAGGCGCCCGGGGCGGGGGGCAGTATTTT. It specifies CSARDLGARGGGQYF.

This clonotype has ten or more counts. This chain joins TRBV7-9 and TRBJ2-7; no clear D. CDR3 length equals 13 residues. V shed 3 bases and J shed 1 base, with 7 bases lying between them. CDR1 SEHNR and CDR2 FQNEAQ come from the germline V gene (reference sequence). CDR3 loop: CASSFSGSYEQYF. In DNA, the CDR3 is TGTGCCAGCAGCTTTTCCGGGTCCTACGAGCAGTACTTC.

Only a few counts were recorded for this clonotype. The V and J genes are TRBV20-1 and TRBJ2-3; D is undetermined. The CDR3 has 14 amino acids. Germline assignment: CDR1 DFQATT and CDR2 SNEGSKA (reference sequence). V was shortened by 3 bases and J by 0 bases, with 10 bases between the two germline ends. The CDR3 loop reads CSARSFPSTDTQYF. DNA of the CDR3: TGCAGTGCTAGGAGCTTTCCTAGCACAGATACGCAGTATTTT.

In regard to this clonotype: Its ends do not fully match the called genes, so a read error is possible. The chain recombines TRBV20-1 with TRBJ1-5; TRBD1 might be the D (6 bases). Germline V lookup: CDR1 DFQATT, CDR2 SNEGSKA (reference sequence). The CDR3 extends over 14 amino acids. Here the CDR3 reads CSARGGGSNQPQHF. CDR3 bases: TGCAGTGCCAGAGGGGGGGGTAGCAATCAGCCCCAGCATTTT.

The genes are TRBV10-3 and TRBJ2-1, with 7 nucleotides matching TRBD1. After removal of 7 bases from V and 6 bases from J, the junction contained 3 bases not matched to a gene. Germline lookup yields CDR1 ENHRY and CDR2 SYGVKD. The CDR3 runs 12 residues. The CDR3 protein is CAINRDSNEQFF. The CDR3 region has the DNA TGTGCCATCAATAGGGACAGCAATGAGCAGTTCTTC.

This clonotype was seen a handful of times. The V and J genes are TRBV4-1 and TRBJ2-3, with 8 bases aligning to TRBD1. CDR1 is MGHRA and CDR2 is YSYEKL in the germline V gene. V lost 8 bases, J lost 0 bases, and 10 bases stayed unmatched. This CDR3 region has 16 residues. The CDR3 nucleotides are TGCGCCAGCGACCCGGGGACAGGCTCTAGCACAGATACGCAGTATTTT. Protein product: CASDPGTGSSTDTQYF.

This chain joins TRBV20-1 and TRBJ2-1; 10 positions match TRBD1. With 5 bases clipped from V and 6 bases from J, the junction kept 7 bases outside the gene matches. This CDR3 region has 14 residues. CDR1 is DFQATT and CDR2 is SNEGSKA in the germline V gene (reference sequence). CDR3 residues: CSAAVGQGVNEQFF. The CDR3 bases are TGCAGTGCTGCCGTAGGACAGGGGGTCAATGAGCAGTTCTTC.

The sample holds a few counts of this clonotype. The chain uses TRBV28 and TRBJ2-3; TRBD1 aligns across 8 bases. The germline V gene encodes CDR1 MDHEN and CDR2 SYDVKM. V trimming: 3 bases; J trimming: 5 bases; junction bases outside the gene matches: 7. The CDR3 covers 15 residues. The CDR3 sequence: CASSFVGQGGDTQYF. In DNA form, the CDR3 reads TGTGCCAGCAGTTTTGTAGGACAGGGAGGAGATACGCAGTATTTT.

The chain recombines TRBV5-1 with TRBJ2-1; D remains ambiguous. The CDR3 contains 13 residues. The germline CDR1 and CDR2 sequences are SGHRS and YFSETQ. Between the trimmed V and J ends, which lost 0 bases and 7 bases, there was a span of 8 bases. The CDR3 DNA follows: TGCGCCAGCAGCTTGGATTATTGGAATGAGCAGTTCTTC. Amino acids: CASSLDYWNEQFF. Variable domain in full (rest from reference TRBV5-1 and TRBJ2-1): KAGVTQTPRYLIKTRGQQVTLSCSPISGHRSVSWYQQTPGQGLQFLFEYFSETQRNKGNFPGRFSGRQFSNSRSEMNVSTLELGDSALYLCASSLDYWNEQFFGPGTRLTVL.

This clonotype was seen just once. The gene calls are TRBV19 and TRBJ1-2; D not certain. Trimming cost V 4 bases and J 5 bases, with 14 bases left between them. CDR1 is LNHDA and CDR2 is SQIVND in the germline V gene (reference sequence). The CDR3 spans 14 residues. CDR3 nucleotides: TGTGCCAGTAGTACCACAAGGCCGTTGTATGGCTACACCTTC. It codes for CASSTTRPLYGYTF.

This clonotype was seen a few times. The chain employs TRBV10-3 and TRBJ2-1, with TRBD2 identical over 10 bases. Looked up from germline, CDR1 is ENHRY and CDR2 is SYGVKD. This CDR3 contains 18 residues. Trimming removed 4 bases from V and 0 bases from J; junction bases left unmatched: 9. The CDR3, as DNA: TGTGCCATCAGTGGGTCTAGCGGGGGATTGAGCTCCTACAATGAGCAGTTCTTC. Translation: CAISGSSGGLSSYNEQFF.

This clonotype was counted between two and nine times. This chain uses TRBV6-5 with TRBJ2-7; possible D gene TRBD1, 6 bases. Germline loops: CDR1 MNHEY, CDR2 SVGAGI. V shed 10 bases and J shed 2 bases, with 18 bases lying between them. The CDR3 is 14 residues long. Here the CDR3 DNA reads TGTGCCACTATGGCAACGGGACACCCCTACGAGCAGTACTTC. Its protein product is CATMATGHPYEQYF.

This clonotype appeared a few times. The chain recombines TRBV4-1 with TRBJ2-5; D unclear. From germline, CDR1 is MGHRA and CDR2 YSYEKL. V was clipped by 0 bases and J by 0 bases, with 2 bases between them. The CDR3 spans 13 residues. In DNA form, the CDR3 reads TGCGCCAGCAGCCAAGAAAACCAAGAGACCCAGTACTTC. This encodes CASSQENQETQYF.

The chain carries TRBV7-3 and TRBJ2-1; D unresolved. This CDR3 spans 13 amino acids. Per the germline V gene, CDR1 is SGHTA and CDR2 is FQGTGA. The V end lost 1 base, the J end lost 10 bases, and 11 bases lay between the germline ends. CDR3 residues: CASSLSPEEEQFF. The CDR3 coding sequence is TGTGCCAGCAGCTTAAGTCCCGAAGAGGAGCAGTTCTTC. The full variable domain, completed using reference TRBV7-3 and TRBJ2-1, is GAGVSQTPSNKVTEKGKYVELRCDPISGHTALYWYRQSLGQGPEFLIYFQGTGAADDSGLPNDRFFAVRPEGSVSTLKIQRTERGDSAVYLCASSLSPEEEQFFGPGTRLTVL.

This clonotype has ten or more counts. At one boundary the junction diverges from the germline segment, which might be a read error. The chain couples TRBV12-3 or TRBV12-4 to TRBJ2-1; 7 positions agree with TRBD2. This CDR3 spans 14 amino acids. CDR3 sequence: CASSLAGFYNEQFF. For the CDR3, the DNA is TGTGCCAGCAGCTTAGCGGGTTTCTACAATGAGCAGTTCTTC.

The DNA of the CDR3 is TGCGCCAGCAGCCAATTCATAGGGTCCTACGAGCAGTACTTC. It yields the protein CASSQFIGSYEQYF. The V call is TRBV4-3, the J call TRBJ2-5; D is undetermined. The J call may be mistaken, given a closer DNA end match to TRBJ2-7. The CDR3 totals 14 residues. Germline CDR1 reads LGHNA; CDR2 reads YSLEER.

Here the CDR3 DNA reads TGTGCCAGCAACCGACAAATCGAAAAGCCCCAGCATTTT. Protein: CASNRQIEKPQHF. V and J are TRBV28 and TRBJ1-5, with unresolved D. Germline lookup yields CDR1 MDHEN and CDR2 SYDVKM. This CDR3 spans 13 amino acids. V lost 7 bases and J 8 bases, leaving 15 bases between the germline ends.

This clonotype occurred a few times. V is TRBV4-3 and J is TRBJ1-1; TRBD1 agrees at 8 bases. This CDR3 is 16 amino acids long. Trimming cost V 4 bases and J 3 bases; bases outside gene matches: 10. Germline V gene sequence: CDR1 LGHNA, CDR2 YSLEER. The CDR3 sequence: CASSPLYLTGDTEAFF. In DNA form, the CDR3 reads TGCGCCAGCAGCCCCCTTTACTTGACAGGGGACACTGAAGCTTTCTTT.

V is TRBV3-1 and J is TRBJ2-7, with D possibly being TRBD1 or TRBD2 (5 bases each). V was pared by 1 base and J by 1 base, with 14 bases between. The length of the CDR3 is 16 residues. CDR1 is LGHDT and CDR2 is YNNKEL in the germline V gene (reference sequence). The CDR3 sequence is CASSQAFGTESYEQYF. As DNA, the CDR3 is TGTGCCAGCAGCCAAGCCTTTGGGACGGAGTCCTACGAGCAGTACTTC.

Remarks on this clonotype: This clone may be a read error of a much larger clone one base away. The rearrangement joins TRBV7-2 to TRBJ2-3; possibly TRBD1 or TRBD2 for D (6 bases each). Germline loops: CDR1 SGHTA, CDR2 FQGNSA. Trimming removed 3 bases at V and 6 bases at J, with 16 bases between. This CDR3 contains 15 residues. CDR3 in DNA: TGTGCCAGCAGCTTTATCGCCCCCGGGGGCGATACGCAGTATTTT. Its protein is CASSFIAPGGDTQYF.

A remark on this clonotype: With a much larger clone just one base away, this may be a read error. The chain recombines TRBV20-1 with TRBJ2-3, with a possible D match to TRBD2 (5 bases). The CDR3 has 13 residues. Looked up from germline, CDR1 is DFQATT and CDR2 is SNEGSKA (reference sequence). The V end was cut by 6 bases, the J end by 9 bases, with 19 bases between. This CDR3 is CSALPPGRGTQYF. The CDR3 nucleotides are TGCAGTGCCTTACCCCCAGGACGGGGAACGCAGTATTTT.

This clonotype was seen a handful of times. The chain joins TRBV4-3 to TRBJ2-7; 11 bases fit TRBD2. V trimming: 0 bases; J trimming: 1 base; junction bases outside the gene matches: 8. The CDR3 spans 18 residues. Germline-derived CDR1 and CDR2 are LGHNA and YSLEER. CDR3 DNA sequence: TGCGCCAGCAGCCAAGACCTTATAATAGCGGGGGGGTCCTACGAGCAGTACTTC. Translating gives CASSQDLIIAGGSYEQYF.

This clonotype was seen a few times. The chain uses TRBV4-3 and TRBJ1-6, with 7 nucleotides matching TRBD1. The CDR3 has 16 residues. The J segment lost 11 bases and the V segment lost 0 bases, leaving 10 bases of the junction unmatched. The germline V gene has CDR1 LGHNA and CDR2 YSLEER. The CDR3 protein is CASSQDRAAGGTPLHF. For the CDR3, the DNA is TGCGCCAGCAGCCAAGATAGGGCGGCAGGGGGGACACCCCTCCACTTT.

V and J are TRBV4-1 and TRBJ2-1; D possibly matches TRBD1 or TRBD2 (6 bases each). Germline V gene sequence: CDR1 MGHRA, CDR2 YSYEKL. The CDR3 sequence is 15 residues long. Trimming cost V 8 bases and J 9 bases, with 23 bases left between them. CDR3 loop: CASGSPGDPGSEQFF. The CDR3 nucleotides are TGCGCCAGCGGATCCCCAGGGGACCCCGGGAGTGAGCAGTTCTTC.

The chain couples TRBV4-3 to TRBJ2-3; 8 positions match TRBD1. J was trimmed by 6 bases and V by 0 bases; bases with no gene match: 5. Germline CDR1 is LGHNA and CDR2 is YSLEER. This CDR3 has 15 amino acids. CDR3 bases: TGCGCCAGCAGCCAAGATTACAGGGGGGAGGATACGCAGTATTTT. Translating gives CASSQDYRGEDTQYF.

This clonotype was counted a few times. V gene TRBV3-1 combines with J gene TRBJ2-7; 8 nucleotides agree with TRBD2. The length of the CDR3 is 14 residues. The V and J ends lost 4 bases and 2 bases, in that order; junction bases with no gene match: 4. CDR1 and CDR2 from the germline V gene are LGHDT and YNNKEL (reference sequence). CDR3 loop: CASSLCSGAYEQYF. The CDR3 DNA sequence: TGTGCCAGCAGCCTGTGTAGCGGGGCCTACGAGCAGTACTTC.